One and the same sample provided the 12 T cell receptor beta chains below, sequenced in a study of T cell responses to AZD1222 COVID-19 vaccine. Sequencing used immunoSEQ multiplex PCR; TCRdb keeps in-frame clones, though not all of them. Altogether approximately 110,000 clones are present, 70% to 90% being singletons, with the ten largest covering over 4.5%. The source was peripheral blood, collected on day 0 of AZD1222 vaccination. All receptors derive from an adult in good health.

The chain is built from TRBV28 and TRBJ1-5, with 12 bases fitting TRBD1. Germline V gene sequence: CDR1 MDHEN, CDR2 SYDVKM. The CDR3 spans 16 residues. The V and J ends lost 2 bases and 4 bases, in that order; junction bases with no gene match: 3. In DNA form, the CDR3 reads TGTGCCAGCAGTTTAGGGACAGGGGGCAGGAATCAGCCCCAGCATTTT. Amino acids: CASSLGTGGRNQPQHF.

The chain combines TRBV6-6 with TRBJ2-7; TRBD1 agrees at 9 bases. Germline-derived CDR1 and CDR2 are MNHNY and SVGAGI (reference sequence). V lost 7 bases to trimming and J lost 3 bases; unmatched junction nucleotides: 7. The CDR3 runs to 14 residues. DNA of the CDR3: TGTGCCAGCATCCCGGGACAGGGAATCTACGAGCAGTACTTC. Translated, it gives CASIPGQGIYEQYF.

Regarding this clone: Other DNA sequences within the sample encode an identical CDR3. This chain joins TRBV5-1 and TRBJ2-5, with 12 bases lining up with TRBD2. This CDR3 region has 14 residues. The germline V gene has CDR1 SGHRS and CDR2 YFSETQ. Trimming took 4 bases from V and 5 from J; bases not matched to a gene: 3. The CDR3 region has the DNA TGCGCCAGCAGCCCCGGGACTAGCGGGGAGACCCAGTACTTC. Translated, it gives CASSPGTSGETQYF.

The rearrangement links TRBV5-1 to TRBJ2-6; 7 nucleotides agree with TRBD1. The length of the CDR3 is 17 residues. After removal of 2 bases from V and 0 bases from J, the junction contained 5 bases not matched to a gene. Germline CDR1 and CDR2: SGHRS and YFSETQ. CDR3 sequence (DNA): TGCGCCAGCAGCTTCGGGACAGCTGGCTCTGGGGCCAACGTCCTGACTTTC. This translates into CASSFGTAGSGANVLTF.

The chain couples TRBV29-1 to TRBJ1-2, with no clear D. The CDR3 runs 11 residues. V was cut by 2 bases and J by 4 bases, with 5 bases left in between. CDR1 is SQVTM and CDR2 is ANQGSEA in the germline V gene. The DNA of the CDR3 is TGCAGCGTTGAATCGATCTATGGCTACACCTTC. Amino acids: CSVESIYGYTF.

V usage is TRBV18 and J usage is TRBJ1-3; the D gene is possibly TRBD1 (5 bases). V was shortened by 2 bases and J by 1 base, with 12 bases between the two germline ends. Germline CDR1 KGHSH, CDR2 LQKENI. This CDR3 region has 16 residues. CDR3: CASSPGQGGSGNTIYF. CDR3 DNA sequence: TGTGCCAGCTCACCAGGCCAGGGAGGGTCTGGAAACACCATATATTTT.

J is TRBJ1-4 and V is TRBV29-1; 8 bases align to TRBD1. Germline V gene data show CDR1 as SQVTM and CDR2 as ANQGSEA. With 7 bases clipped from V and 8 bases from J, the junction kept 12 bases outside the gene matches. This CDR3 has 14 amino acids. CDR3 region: CSALGQGAREKLFF. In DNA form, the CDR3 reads TGCAGCGCCCTAGGTCAGGGGGCGCGGGAAAAACTGTTTTTT.

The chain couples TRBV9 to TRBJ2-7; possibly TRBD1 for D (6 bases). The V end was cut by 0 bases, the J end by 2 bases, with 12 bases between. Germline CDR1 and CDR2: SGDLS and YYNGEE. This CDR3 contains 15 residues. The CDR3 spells CASSVGSGATYEQYF. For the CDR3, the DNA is TGTGCCAGCAGCGTAGGATCAGGGGCCACCTACGAGCAGTACTTC.

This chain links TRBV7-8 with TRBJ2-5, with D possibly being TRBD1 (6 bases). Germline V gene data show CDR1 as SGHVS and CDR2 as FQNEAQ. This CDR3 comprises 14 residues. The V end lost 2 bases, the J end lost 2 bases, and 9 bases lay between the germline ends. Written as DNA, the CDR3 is TGTGCCAGCAGCTTATTAGACAGGCAAGAGACCCAGTACTTC. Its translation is CASSLLDRQETQYF.

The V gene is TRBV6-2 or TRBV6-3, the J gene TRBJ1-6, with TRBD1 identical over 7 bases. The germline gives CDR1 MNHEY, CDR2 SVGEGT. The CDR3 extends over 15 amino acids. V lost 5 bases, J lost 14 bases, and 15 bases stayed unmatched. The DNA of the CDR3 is TGTGCCAGCAGTAACGGACAGGTCCTGGGATTATCCCTCCACTTT. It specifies CASSNGQVLGLSLHF.

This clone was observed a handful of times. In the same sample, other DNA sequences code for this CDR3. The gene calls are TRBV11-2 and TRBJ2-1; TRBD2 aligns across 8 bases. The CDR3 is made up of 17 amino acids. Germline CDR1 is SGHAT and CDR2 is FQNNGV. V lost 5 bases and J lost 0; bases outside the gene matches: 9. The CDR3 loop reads CASSPRGGLSSYNEQFF. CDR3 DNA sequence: TGTGCCAGCAGCCCCCGGGGGGGACTAAGCTCCTACAATGAGCAGTTCTTC.

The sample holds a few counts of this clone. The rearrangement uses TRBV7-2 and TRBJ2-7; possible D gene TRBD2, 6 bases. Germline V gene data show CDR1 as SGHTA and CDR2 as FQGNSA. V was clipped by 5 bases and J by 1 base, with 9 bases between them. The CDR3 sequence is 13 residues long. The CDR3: CASSKRESYEQYF. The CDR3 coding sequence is TGTGCCAGCAGCAAACGGGAGTCCTACGAGCAGTACTTC.